This T cell receptor beta chain was sequenced during a study of technical replicates of blood from several donors. The germline V gene has CDR1 SGHVS and CDR2 FNYEAQ. The V gene end was trimmed by 0 bases and the J gene end by 4 bases; junction bases not matched to a gene: 2. This CDR3 comprises 16 residues. Assay used: immunoSEQ multiplex PCR; TCRdb lists only in-frame clones, some missing. The table shows nearly 80,000 clones, with nearly 95% occurring only once. This sequence originates from a human donor in good health. The V and J genes are TRBV7-6 and TRBJ2-3; TRBD2 matches at 12 bases. The source material was T cells isolated from PBMCs. CDR3 protein: CASSLAGTSGPDTQYF. The CDR3 DNA reads as TGTGCCAGCAGCTTAGCCGGGACTAGCGGGCCAGATACGCAGTATTTT.